A selection of T cell receptor beta chains follows, all from one sample in a study of T cell changes during pregnancy in multiple sclerosis. Method: immunoSEQ multiplex PCR; TCRdb's copy keeps in-frame clones and lacks some. The data hold tens of thousands of clones, with around 91% observed a single time. This specimen consisted of peripheral blood, obtained in the third trimester of pregnancy. The receptors come from a female donor in good health, enrolled as a control in a pregnancy study. The CDR3 runs from the conserved cysteine through the conserved F or W. Each record gives: clone size, V gene, J gene, D gene, CDR3 DNA, CDR3 protein. The D gene is left open where the match is weak. Clone size is given for some rows only: seen once, a few or many times, or a class if the clone is expanded.

>.|TRBV5-1|TRBJ2-3|TRBD1
TGCGCCAGCAGCTCAACAGGGGGCACAGATACGCAGTATTTT
CASSSTGGTDTQYF
>.|TRBV27|TRBJ1-2|.
TGTGCCAGCAGTCCGACAGTAAACTATGGCTACACCTTC
CASSPTVNYGYTF
>.|TRBV5-1|TRBJ2-3|TRBD1
TGCGCCAGCAGCACATCCGGGACAGTGAGCACAGATACGCAGTATTTT
CASSTSGTVSTDTQYF
>once|TRBV7-8|TRBJ1-5|TRBD1
TGTGCCAGCAGCCCGGACAGGGGGGCATCAGATAGCAATCAGCCCCAGCATTTT
CASSPDRGASDSNQPQHF
>.|TRBV2|TRBJ1-3|TRBD1
TGTGCCAGCAGACTGACAGGGAACTCTGGAAACACCATATATTTT
CASRLTGNSGNTIYF
>.|TRBV6-4|TRBJ2-3|TRBD2
TGTGCCAGCAGTGGGACTAGCGGGGGCACAGATACGCAGTATTTT
CASSGTSGGTDTQYF
>.|TRBV2|TRBJ1-5|.
TGTGCCAGCAGTGTTCAGGGGAGTTGGCAGCCCCAGCATTTT
CASSVQGSWQPQHF
>few|TRBV6-1|TRBJ2-2|.
TGTGCCAGCAGGTGGATTGACGGAGGAGCCGGGGAGCTGTTTTTT
CASRWIDGGAGELFF
>.|TRBV18|TRBJ1-1|.
TGTGCCAGCTCACTGGGACAAACGGACACTGAAGCTTTCTTT
CASSLGQTDTEAFF
>.|TRBV14|TRBJ1-2|.
TGTGCCAGCAGCCAAGGACGGGGATATGGCTACACCTTC
CASSQGRGYGYTF
>.|TRBV5-6|TRBJ1-2|.
TGTGCCAGCAGCTTGAGGGGGTCGCTGGGCTACACCTTC
CASSLRGSLGYTF
>few|TRBV5-8|TRBJ1-2|TRBD1
TGTGCCAGCAGCTGGGGACAGATCTATGGCTACACCTTC
CASSWGQIYGYTF
>.|TRBV25-1|TRBJ1-2|TRBD1
TGTGCCAGCAGTGGGCCCGGGACAGGGGGCGGCTACACCTTC
CASSGPGTGGGYTF
>.|TRBV7-9|TRBJ2-5|TRBD1
TGTGCCAGCAGAGCATTCGGGACAGGCGCACAAGAGACCCAGTACTTC
CASRAFGTGAQETQYF
>once|TRBV7-9|TRBJ1-1|.
TGTGCCAGCAGCTTAGGACTCGACAGGAACACTGAAGCTTTCTTT
CASSLGLDRNTEAFF
>.|TRBV5-6|TRBJ1-1|TRBD1
TGTGCCAGCAGCTTGGCAGGGGGTAAGGCTTTCTTT
CASSLAGGKAFF
>.|TRBV5-4|TRBJ2-7|TRBD2
TGTGCCAGCAGCCTGGGAGGGAATGAGTACTTC
CASSLGGNEYF
>.|TRBV5-1|TRBJ2-1|TRBD2
TGCGCCAGCAGCTTGCTCGGGGGGTCATCCGACAATGAGCAGTTCTTC
CASSLLGGSSDNEQFF
>.|TRBV27|TRBJ1-2|TRBD1
TGTGCCAGCAGTTCCCGGGACAGGAGGGGCTATGGCTACACCTTC
CASSSRDRRGYGYTF
>.|TRBV10-1|TRBJ1-1|TRBD1
TGCGCCAGCAGCGCTACAGGGGTAAAGAACACTGAAGCTTTCTTT
CASSATGVKNTEAFF
>.|TRBV28|TRBJ1-1|TRBD1
TGTGCCAGCAATCCCAGGGGGATGAACACTGAAGCTTTCTTT
CASNPRGMNTEAFF
>.|TRBV7-9|TRBJ2-7|.
TGTGCCAGCAGCGGCTTGGGGGGCTACGAGCAGTACTTC
CASSGLGGYEQYF
>.|TRBV6-1|TRBJ1-5|TRBD1
TGTGCCAGCAGAGTACAGGGGGCTTCACAGCCCCAGCATTTT
CASRVQGASQPQHF